Detailed here is one TCR beta chain. Its antigen is currently not known. Base qualities were left out, and no much larger clone turns up one base away. From the cysteine through the phenylalanine, the CDR3 covers 12 amino acids. The retained sequence is limited to the CDR3, 36 bases, with the frame set at the first base. V is clipped by 4 bases and J by 8 bases, and the sequence between their germline boundaries is 11 bases long. Reading the germline V gene gives CDR1 MDHEN and CDR2 SYDVKM. The entry originates in a study of control samples from healthy donors and cancer patients (dated by TCRdb to between 2020 and 2021). The library came from the immunoSEQ multiplex PCR assay. The immuneACCESS repertoire file appears here via TCRdb, limited to in-frame rearrangements. These files lack a portion of the clones; in checked studies, under half of the deficit traces to unresolved V genes, and the cause of the others is not known. The sample table lists a few hundred thousand clones, around 90% of them with a count of one. More than 6% of the sample is in the top ten clones.

The sequenced material came from PBMCs. The TCR comes from a man in his forties or fifties with head and neck cancer. The rearranged segments are TRBV28 and TRBJ1-1, with no reliable assignment of the D segment. The nucleotide sequence is TGTGCCAGCAGTTCTCGGACCGAGGAAGCTTTCTTT. The resulting protein is CASSSRTEEAFF.